A selection of T cell receptor beta chains follows, all from one sample in a study of cytomegalovirus exposure and HLA in healthy donors. The table came from immunoSEQ multiplex PCR; TCRdb's copy has only in-frame clones and leaves some out. There are just under 75,000 clones in the sample; about 93% occur only once, and 3% to 3.5% lies in the top ten. Material: PBMCs. These receptors came from a woman aged 18 to 35 in good health and CMV-seropositive. The CDR3 runs from the conserved cysteine through the conserved F or W. The order of the fields is CDR3 length, J gene, D gene, V gene, clone size, CDR3 DNA, CDR3 protein. A D gene is named only where the DNA matches it firmly. A clone size is listed for some rows: how often the clone was seen (once, few, many), or a class if it is expanded.

15 | TRBJ2-7 | TRBD2 | TRBV29-1 | once | TGCAGCGTCCCCGGGCGGCGGGAGGCCTCCTACGAGCAGTACTTC | CSVPGRREASYEQYF
13 | TRBJ1-6 | - | TRBV6-5 | - | TGTGCCAGCAGTTACTACGAGGGTCCGGGGCTCCACTTT | CASSYYEGPGLHF
13 | TRBJ2-5 | - | TRBV7-7 | - | TGTGCTAGCAGCTTAGGAGGGCAAGAGACCCAGTACTTC | CASSLGGQETQYF
15 | TRBJ2-3 | TRBD2 | TRBV7-2 | - | TGTGCCAGCAGCTTAACTAGCGGGGGGGCTTATACGCAGTATTTT | CASSLTSGGAYTQYF
17 | TRBJ1-6 | - | TRBV27 | - | TGTGCCAGCAGTTATGTGGGCGGCACAGGGTTTCAGTCACCCCTCCACTTT | CASSYVGGTGFQSPLHF
14 | TRBJ2-2 | - | TRBV9 | - | TGTGCCAGCAGCGTACAGTCCCTAGCCGGGGAGCTGTTTTTT | CASSVQSLAGELFF
14 | TRBJ1-6 | TRBD1 | TRBV6-1 | once | TGTGCCAGCAGTTCGGACAGGGTCTCTTCACCCCTCCACTTT | CASSSDRVSSPLHF
11 | TRBJ2-7 | - | TRBV6-6 | - | TGTGCCAGCAGTGACAACCGGGAGCAGTACTTC | CASSDNREQYF
15 | TRBJ2-7 | - | TRBV7-8 | - | TGTGCCAGCAGCTTATGGCTGGCTAGAACCTACGAGCAGTACTTC | CASSLWLARTYEQYF
14 | TRBJ1-5 | - | TRBV6-5 | - | TGTGCCAGCAGGACAGGACGGTGGAATCAGCCCCAGCATTTT | CASRTGRWNQPQHF
15 | TRBJ2-7 | TRBD2 | TRBV11-2 | - | TGTGCCAGCAGCTTTAGCGGGGGCCAAGACTACGAGCAGTACTTC | CASSFSGGQDYEQYF
17 | TRBJ1-2 | TRBD1 | TRBV28 | - | TGTGCCAGCAGAACGGCAGGGGGCGCCCTTTTAAACTATGGCTACACCTTC | CASRTAGGALLNYGYTF
16 | TRBJ1-5 | TRBD1 | TRBV4-1 | - | TGCGCCAGCAGCCTAGGGACAGGGGGCGGCAATCAGCCCCAGCATTTT | CASSLGTGGGNQPQHF
13 | TRBJ2-1 | - | TRBV30 | - | TGTGCCTGGAGTCTCCGACTAAACGAAGAGCAGTTCTTC | CAWSLRLNEEQFF
14 | TRBJ2-7 | - | TRBV19 | - | TGTGCCAGTAGTATTCAACAGGGCCCCTACGAGCAGTACTTC | CASSIQQGPYEQYF
14 | TRBJ1-4 | TRBD1 | TRBV29-1 | - | TGCAGCGTTGCCGGTCAGGGGGCGGATGAAAAACTGTTTTTT | CSVAGQGADEKLFF
15 | TRBJ1-3 | - | TRBV15 | - | TGTGCCACCAGCAGAGTCGGAGGGTCTGGAAACACCATATATTTT | CATSRVGGSGNTIYF
20 | TRBJ1-6 | TRBD1 | TRBV12-5 | - | TGTGCTAGTGGTTTGCCCCCCAGGGACAGGGGTGCCTCCTATAATTCACCCCTCCACTTT | CASGLPPRDRGASYNSPLHF
15 | TRBJ1-2 | TRBD1 | TRBV28 | - | TGTGCCAGCAGTTTGTTATCGACAGGGTTTGGTGGCTACACCTTC | CASSLLSTGFGGYTF
15 | TRBJ1-5 | - | TRBV7-9 | - | TGTGCCAGCAGCCCTACAGGAACACCCAATCAGCCCCAGCATTTT | CASSPTGTPNQPQHF
17 | TRBJ2-1 | - | TRBV4-1 | - | TGCGCCAGCAGCGAAGAATATCTAATATTGTCCTACAATGAGCAGTTCTTC | CASSEEYLILSYNEQFF
18 | TRBJ2-7 | TRBD1 | TRBV10-3 | - | TGTGCCATCAGGGAAGGACAGGGGGGTTTAGCTGGGTCTAGCGAGCAGTACTTC | CAIREGQGGLAGSSEQYF
16 | TRBJ1-3 | - | TRBV5-6 | - | TGTGCCAGCAGCTTGGAAGGGACACGCCTTGGAAACACCATATATTTT | CASSLEGTRLGNTIYF
14 | TRBJ2-5 | TRBD1 | TRBV5-4 | - | TGTGCCAGCAGCTCACAGGGGTTCCAAGAGACCCAGTACTTC | CASSSQGFQETQYF
17 | TRBJ2-1 | TRBD2 | TRBV29-1 | - | TGCAGCGTTGCCGGGGGGCTTGCGGGAGGCATAAGAGTTGAGCAGTTCTTC | CSVAGGLAGGIRVEQFF
17 | TRBJ1-1 | - | TRBV14 | - | TGTGCCAGCAGCTCTTATGTGGGGGGAAGCCCGAACACTGAAGCTTTCTTT | CASSSYVGGSPNTEAFF